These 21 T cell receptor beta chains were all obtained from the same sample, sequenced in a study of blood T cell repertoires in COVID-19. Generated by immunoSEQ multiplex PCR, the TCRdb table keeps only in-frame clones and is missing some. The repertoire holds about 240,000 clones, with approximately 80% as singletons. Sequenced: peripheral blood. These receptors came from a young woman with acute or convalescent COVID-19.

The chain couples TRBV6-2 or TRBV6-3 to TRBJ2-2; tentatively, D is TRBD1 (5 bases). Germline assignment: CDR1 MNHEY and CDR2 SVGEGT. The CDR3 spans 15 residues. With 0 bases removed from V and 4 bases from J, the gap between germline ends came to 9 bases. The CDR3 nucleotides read TGTGCCAGCAGTTACTCTGGCAGGGCCACCGGGGAGCTGTTTTTT. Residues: CASSYSGRATGELFF.

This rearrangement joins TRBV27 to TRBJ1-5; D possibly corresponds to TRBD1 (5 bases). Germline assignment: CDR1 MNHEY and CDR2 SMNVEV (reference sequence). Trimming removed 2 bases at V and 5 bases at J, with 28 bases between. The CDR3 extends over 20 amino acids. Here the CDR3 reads CASSLNPPQSPGTGDQPQHF. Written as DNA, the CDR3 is TGTGCCAGCAGTTTAAACCCACCGCAATCGCCAGGGACGGGAGATCAGCCCCAGCATTTT.

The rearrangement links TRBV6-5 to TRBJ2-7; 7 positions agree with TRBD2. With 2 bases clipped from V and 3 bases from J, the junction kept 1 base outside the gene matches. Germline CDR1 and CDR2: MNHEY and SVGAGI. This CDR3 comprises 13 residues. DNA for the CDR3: TGTGCCAGCAGTTACAGGGACTACTACGAGCAGTACTTC. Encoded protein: CASSYRDYYEQYF.

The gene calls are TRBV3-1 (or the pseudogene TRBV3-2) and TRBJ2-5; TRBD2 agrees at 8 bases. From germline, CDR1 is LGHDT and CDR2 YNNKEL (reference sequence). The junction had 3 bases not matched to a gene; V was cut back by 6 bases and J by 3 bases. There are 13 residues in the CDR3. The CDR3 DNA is TGTGCCAGCAGACGAGCGGGAGAAGAGACCCAGTACTTC. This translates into CASRRAGEETQYF.

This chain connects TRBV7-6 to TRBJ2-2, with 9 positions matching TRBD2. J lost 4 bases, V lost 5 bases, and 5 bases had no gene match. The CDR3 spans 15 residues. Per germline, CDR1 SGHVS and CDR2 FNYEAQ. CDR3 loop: CASSRRLAATGELFF. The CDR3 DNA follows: TGTGCCAGCAGCCGCCGACTAGCGGCCACCGGGGAGCTGTTTTTT. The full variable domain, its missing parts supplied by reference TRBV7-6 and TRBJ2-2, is GAGVSQSPRYKVTKRGQDVALRCDPISGHVSLYWYRQALGQGPEFLTYFNYEAQQDKSGLPNDRFSAERPEGSISTLTIQRTEQRDSAMYRCASSRRLAATGELFFGEGSRLTVL.

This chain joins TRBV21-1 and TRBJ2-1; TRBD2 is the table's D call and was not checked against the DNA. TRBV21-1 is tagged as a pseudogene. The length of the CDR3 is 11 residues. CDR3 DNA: TGTGCCCCGAAGCGGGAACCCCTAGCATTCTTC. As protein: CAPKREPLAFF.

The CDR3 DNA is TGTGCCAGCAGCTTAGGGTTTGGGACAGGGGGCGACGAGCAGTACTTC. It is translated as CASSLGFGTGGDEQYF. The chain has TRBV7-9 and TRBJ2-7; 12 positions match TRBD1. V gave up 1 base and J gave up 5 bases; unmatched junction bases: 6. Germline values: CDR1 SEHNR, CDR2 FQNEAQ (reference sequence). CDR3 length: 16 amino acids.

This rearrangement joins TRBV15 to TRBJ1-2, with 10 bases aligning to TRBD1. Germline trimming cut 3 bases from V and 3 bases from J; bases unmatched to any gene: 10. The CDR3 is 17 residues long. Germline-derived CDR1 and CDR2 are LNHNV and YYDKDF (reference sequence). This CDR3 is CATSRGDRGFPDYGYTF. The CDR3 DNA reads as TGTGCCACCAGCAGGGGGGACAGGGGCTTTCCTGACTATGGCTACACCTTC.

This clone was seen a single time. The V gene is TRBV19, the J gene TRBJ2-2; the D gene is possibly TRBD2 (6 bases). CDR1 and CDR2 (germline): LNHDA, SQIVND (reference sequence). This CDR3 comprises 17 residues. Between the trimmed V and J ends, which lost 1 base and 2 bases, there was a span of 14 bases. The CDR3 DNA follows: TGTGCCAGTAGTATAGGGAGACGGAGGGCAAACACCGGGGAGCTGTTTTTT. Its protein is CASSIGRRRANTGELFF.

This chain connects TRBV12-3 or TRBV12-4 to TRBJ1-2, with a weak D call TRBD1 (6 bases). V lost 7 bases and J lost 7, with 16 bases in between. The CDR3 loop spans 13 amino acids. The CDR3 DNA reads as TGTGCCAGCACCCCTCAGGGAGGGGGTGGCTACACCTTC. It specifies CASTPQGGGGYTF.

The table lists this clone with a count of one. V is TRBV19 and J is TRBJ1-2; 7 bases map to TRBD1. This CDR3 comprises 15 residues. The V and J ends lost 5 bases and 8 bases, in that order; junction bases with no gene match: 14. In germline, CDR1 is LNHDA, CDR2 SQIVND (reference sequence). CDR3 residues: CASSPRQGPVWGYTF. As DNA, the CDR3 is TGTGCCAGTAGTCCGAGACAGGGCCCTGTTTGGGGCTACACCTTC. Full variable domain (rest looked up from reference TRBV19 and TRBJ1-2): DGGITQSPKYLFRKEGQNVTLSCEQNLNHDAMYWYRQDPGQGLRLIYYSQIVNDFQKGDIAEGYSVSREKKESFPLTVTSAQKNPTAFYLCASSPRQGPVWGYTFGSGTRLTVV.

The CDR3 DNA reads as TGTGCCAGCAGCTCGCCCGGGACTAGCGGGAGGGCGTCCTACGAGCAGTACTTC. It specifies CASSSPGTSGRASYEQYF. This sequence joins TRBV28 and TRBJ2-7, with 16 bases lining up with TRBD2. The CDR3 runs to 18 residues. V gave up 6 bases and J gave up 1 base; unmatched junction bases: 9. Germline V lookup: CDR1 MDHEN, CDR2 SYDVKM.

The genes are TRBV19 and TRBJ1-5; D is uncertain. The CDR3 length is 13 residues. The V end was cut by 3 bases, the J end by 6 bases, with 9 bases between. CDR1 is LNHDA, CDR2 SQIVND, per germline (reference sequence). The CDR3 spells CASSIGGIQPQHF. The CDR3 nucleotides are TGTGCCAGTAGTATCGGAGGGATTCAGCCCCAGCATTTT. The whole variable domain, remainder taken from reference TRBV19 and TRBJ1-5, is DGGITQSPKYLFRKEGQNVTLSCEQNLNHDAMYWYRQDPGQGLRLIYYSQIVNDFQKGDIAEGYSVSREKKESFPLTVTSAQKNPTAFYLCASSIGGIQPQHFGDGTRLSIL.

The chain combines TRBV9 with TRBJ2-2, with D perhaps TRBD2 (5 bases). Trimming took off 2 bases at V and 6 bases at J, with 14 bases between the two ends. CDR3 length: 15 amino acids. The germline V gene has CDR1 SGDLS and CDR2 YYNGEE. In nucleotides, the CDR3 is TGTGCCAGCAGCGTCTCGACGGGTAGCGCCGGGGAGCTGTTTTTT. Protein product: CASSVSTGSAGELFF.

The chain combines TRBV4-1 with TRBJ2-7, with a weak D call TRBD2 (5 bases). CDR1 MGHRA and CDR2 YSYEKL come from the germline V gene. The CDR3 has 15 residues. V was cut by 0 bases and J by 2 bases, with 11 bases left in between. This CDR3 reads CASSQEYYGTYEQYF. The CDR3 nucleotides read TGCGCCAGCAGCCAAGAATACTACGGGACCTACGAGCAGTACTTC.

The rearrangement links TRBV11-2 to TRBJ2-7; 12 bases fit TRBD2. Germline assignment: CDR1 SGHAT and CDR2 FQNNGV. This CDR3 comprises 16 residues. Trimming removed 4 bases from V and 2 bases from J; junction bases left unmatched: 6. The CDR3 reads CASSWPRLAGAYEQYF. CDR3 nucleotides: TGTGCCAGCAGCTGGCCCCGACTAGCGGGGGCCTACGAGCAGTACTTC.

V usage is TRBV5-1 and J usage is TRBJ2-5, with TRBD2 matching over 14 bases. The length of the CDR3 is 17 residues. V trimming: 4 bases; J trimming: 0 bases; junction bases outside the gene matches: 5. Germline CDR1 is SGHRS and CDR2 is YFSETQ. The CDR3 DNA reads TGCGCCAGCAGCGAAGGGACTAGCGGGAGCCACCAAGAGACCCAGTACTTC. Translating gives CASSEGTSGSHQETQYF.

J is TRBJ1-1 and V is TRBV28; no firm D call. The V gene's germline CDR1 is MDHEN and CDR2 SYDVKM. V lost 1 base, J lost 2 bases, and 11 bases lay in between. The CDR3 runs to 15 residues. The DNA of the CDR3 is TGTGCCAGCAGTTTATCGCAGGACTTAAACACTGAAGCTTTCTTT. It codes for CASSLSQDLNTEAFF.

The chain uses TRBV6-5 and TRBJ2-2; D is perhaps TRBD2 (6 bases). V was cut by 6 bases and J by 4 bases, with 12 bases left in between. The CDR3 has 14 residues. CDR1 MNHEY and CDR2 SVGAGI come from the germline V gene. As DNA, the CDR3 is TGTGCCAGCAGCCACGGGCGGGGCACCGGGGAGCTGTTTTTT. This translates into CASSHGRGTGELFF.

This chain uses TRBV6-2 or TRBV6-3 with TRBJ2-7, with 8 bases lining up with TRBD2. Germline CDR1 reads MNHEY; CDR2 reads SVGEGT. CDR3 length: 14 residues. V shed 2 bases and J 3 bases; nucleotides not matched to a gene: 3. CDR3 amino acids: CASSYLAGGYEQYF. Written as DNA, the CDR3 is TGTGCCAGCAGTTACCTCGCGGGGGGCTACGAGCAGTACTTC.

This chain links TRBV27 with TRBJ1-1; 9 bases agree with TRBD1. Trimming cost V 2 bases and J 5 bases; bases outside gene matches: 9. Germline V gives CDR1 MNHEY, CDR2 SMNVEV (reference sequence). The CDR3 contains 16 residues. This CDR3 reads CASSLNTGGAPTEAFF. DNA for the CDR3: TGTGCCAGCAGTTTAAATACAGGGGGCGCCCCTACTGAAGCTTTCTTT.